Listed below are T cell receptor beta chains from one sample, sequenced in a study of T cells after yellow fever vaccination. TCRdb independently ran MiXCR on the 5' RACE reads; one entry per CDR3 protein. The sample lists 620,000 or so distinct CDR3 sequences; about a sixth were seen once. Sample: PBMCs, taken less than 6 days after the first yellow fever vaccination. Receptors originate from a man between 18 and 35 years old who received the YFV17D yellow fever vaccine. Both conserved end residues are part of each CDR3. Each record gives: clone size, V gene, CDR3 length, J gene, CDR3 protein. A row's size may be missing; if present it is once, few, many or a size class.

few	TRBV7-2	15	TRBJ2-1	CASRPILTNYNEQFF
NA	TRBV2	14	TRBJ2-3	CASSDGGRADTQYF
once	TRBV7-9	15	TRBJ2-5	CASRFGTSGQETQYF
once	TRBV5-1	16	TRBJ2-3	CASSLDSLATTDTQYF
few	TRBV15	14	TRBJ1-2	CATSRVDGNYGYTF
few	TRBV7-9	13	TRBJ2-1	CASSLNPVNEQFF
NA	TRBV3-1	16	TRBJ2-3	CASSLPRGQGIDTLYF
NA	TRBV5-1	17	TRBJ1-6	CASSFNWPGQGYSPLHF
NA	TRBV20-1	14	TRBJ2-1	CSARALGSYNEQFF
few	TRBV7-9	15	TRBJ2-4	CASSLVKLAKNIQYF